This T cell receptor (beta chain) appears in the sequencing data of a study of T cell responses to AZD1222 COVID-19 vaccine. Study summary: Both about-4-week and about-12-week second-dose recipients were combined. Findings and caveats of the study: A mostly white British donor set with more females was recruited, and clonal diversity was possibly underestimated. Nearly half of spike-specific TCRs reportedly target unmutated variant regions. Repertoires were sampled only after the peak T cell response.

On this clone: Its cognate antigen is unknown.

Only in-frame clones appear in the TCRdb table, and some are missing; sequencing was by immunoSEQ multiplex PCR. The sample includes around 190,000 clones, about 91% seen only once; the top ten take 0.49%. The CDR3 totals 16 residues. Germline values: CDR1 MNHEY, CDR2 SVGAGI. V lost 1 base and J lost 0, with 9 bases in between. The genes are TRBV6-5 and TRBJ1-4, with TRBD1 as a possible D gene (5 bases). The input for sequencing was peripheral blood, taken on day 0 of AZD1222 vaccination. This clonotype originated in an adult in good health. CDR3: CASSYLVGPTNEKLFF. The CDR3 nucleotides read TGTGCCAGCAGTTACTTGGTGGGGCCAACTAATGAAAAACTGTTTTTT.